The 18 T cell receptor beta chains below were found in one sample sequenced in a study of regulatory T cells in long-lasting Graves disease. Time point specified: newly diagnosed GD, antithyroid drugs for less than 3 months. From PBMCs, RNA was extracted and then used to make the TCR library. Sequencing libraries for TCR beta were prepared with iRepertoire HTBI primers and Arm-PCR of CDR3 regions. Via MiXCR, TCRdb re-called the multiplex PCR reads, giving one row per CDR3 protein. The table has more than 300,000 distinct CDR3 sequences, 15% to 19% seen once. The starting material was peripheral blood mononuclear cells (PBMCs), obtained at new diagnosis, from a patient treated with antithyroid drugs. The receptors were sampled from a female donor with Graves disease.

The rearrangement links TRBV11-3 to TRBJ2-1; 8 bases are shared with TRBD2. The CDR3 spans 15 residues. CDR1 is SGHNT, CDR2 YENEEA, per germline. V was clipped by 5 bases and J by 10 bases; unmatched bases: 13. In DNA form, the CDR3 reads TGTGCCAGCAGCCTCGGGACTAGGATGGACAGAGAGCAGTTCTTC. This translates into CASSLGTRMDREQFF.

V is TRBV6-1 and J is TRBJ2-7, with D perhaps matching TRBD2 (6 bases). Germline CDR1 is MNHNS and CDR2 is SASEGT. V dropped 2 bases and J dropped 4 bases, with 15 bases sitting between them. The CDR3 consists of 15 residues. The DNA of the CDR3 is TGTGCCAGCAGTGAATTCTTCCTCGGGGGTTACGAGCAGTACTTC. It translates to CASSEFFLGGYEQYF.

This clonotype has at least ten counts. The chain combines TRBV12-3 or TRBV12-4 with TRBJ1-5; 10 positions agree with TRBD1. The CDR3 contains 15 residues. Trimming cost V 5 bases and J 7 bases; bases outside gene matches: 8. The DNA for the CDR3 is TGTGCCAGCAGTAGAATGGGACAGGGGAACCAGCCCCAGCATTTT. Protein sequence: CASSRMGQGNQPQHF.

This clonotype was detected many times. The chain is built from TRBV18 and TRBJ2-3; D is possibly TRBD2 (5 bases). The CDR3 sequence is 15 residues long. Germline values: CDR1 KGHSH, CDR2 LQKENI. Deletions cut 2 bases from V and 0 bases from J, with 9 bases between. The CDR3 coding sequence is TGTGCCAGCTCACCAAAGGGCGGGAGCACAGATACGCAGTATTTT. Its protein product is CASSPKGGSTDTQYF.

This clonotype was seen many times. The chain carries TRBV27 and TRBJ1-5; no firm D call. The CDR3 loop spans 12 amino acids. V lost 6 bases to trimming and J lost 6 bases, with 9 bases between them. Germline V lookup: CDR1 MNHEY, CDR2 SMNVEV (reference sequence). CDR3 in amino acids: CASRRGGQPQHF. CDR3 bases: TGTGCCAGCAGGCGGGGTGGTCAGCCCCAGCATTTT.

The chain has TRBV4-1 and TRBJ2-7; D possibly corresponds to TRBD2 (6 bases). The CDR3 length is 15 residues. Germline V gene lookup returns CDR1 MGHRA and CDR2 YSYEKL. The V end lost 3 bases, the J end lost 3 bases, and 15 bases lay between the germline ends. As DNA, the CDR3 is TGCGCCAGCAGCCATCTGTTGGGGACTGACTACGAGCAGTACTTC. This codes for CASSHLLGTDYEQYF.

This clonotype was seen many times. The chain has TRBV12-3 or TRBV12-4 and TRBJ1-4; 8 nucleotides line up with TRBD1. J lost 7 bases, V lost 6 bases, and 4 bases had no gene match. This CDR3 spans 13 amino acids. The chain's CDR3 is CASRRQGSEKLFF. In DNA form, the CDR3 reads TGTGCCAGCAGACGACAGGGGAGTGAAAAACTGTTTTTT.

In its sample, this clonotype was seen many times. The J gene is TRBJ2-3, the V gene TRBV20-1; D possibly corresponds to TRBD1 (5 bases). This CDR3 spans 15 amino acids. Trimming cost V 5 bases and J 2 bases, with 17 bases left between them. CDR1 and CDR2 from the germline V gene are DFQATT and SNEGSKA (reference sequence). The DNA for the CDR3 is TGCAGTGCTTACGACATGGGGCCCGTCACAGATACGCAGTATTTT. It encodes CSAYDMGPVTDTQYF.

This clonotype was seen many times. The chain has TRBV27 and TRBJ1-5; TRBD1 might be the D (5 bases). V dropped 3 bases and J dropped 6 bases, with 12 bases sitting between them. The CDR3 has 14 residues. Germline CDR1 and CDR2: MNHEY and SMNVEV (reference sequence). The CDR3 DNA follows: TGTGCCAGCAGTTTCGGGGGAGGCAGTCAGCCCCAGCATTTT. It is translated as CASSFGGGSQPQHF.

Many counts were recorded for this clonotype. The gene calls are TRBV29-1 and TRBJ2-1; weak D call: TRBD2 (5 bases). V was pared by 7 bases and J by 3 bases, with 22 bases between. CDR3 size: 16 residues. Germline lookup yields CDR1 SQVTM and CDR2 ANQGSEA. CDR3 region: CSAQPNGGYVYNEQFF. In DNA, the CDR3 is TGCAGCGCTCAACCCAATGGCGGGTACGTCTACAATGAGCAGTTCTTC.

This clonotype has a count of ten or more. Here the CDR3 reads CASSFPGAEAFF. Here the CDR3 DNA reads TGTGCCAGCAGTTTCCCTGGGGCTGAAGCTTTCTTT. The chain has TRBV12-3 or TRBV12-4 and TRBJ1-1, with D hard to call. The CDR3 totals 12 residues. V shed 3 bases and J shed 6 bases, with 8 bases lying between them.

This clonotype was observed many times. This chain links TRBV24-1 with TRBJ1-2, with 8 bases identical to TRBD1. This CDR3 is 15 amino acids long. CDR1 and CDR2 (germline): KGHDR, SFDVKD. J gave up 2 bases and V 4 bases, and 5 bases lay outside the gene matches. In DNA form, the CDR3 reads TGTGCCACCAGTGAACCGGGACAGGCGAACTATGGCTACACCTTC. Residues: CATSEPGQANYGYTF.

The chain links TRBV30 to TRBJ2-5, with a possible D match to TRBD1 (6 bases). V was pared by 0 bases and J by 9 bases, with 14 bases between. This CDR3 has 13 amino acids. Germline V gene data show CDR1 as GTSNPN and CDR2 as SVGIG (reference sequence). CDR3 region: CAWSVTGRIPQYF. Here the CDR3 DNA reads TGTGCCTGGAGTGTAACAGGGCGCATTCCCCAGTACTTC. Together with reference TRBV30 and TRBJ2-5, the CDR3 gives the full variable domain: SQTIHQWPATLVQPVGSPLSLECTVEGTSNPNLYWYRQAAGRGLQLLFYSVGIGQISSEVPQNLSASRPQDRQFILSSKKLLLSDSGFYLCAWSVTGRIPQYFGPGTRLLVL.

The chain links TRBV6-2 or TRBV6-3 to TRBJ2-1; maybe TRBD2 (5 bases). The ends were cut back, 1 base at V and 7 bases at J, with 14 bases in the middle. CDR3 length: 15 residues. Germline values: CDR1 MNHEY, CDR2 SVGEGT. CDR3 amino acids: CASSYLREHRNEQFF. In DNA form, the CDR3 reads TGTGCCAGCAGTTACTTGAGGGAGCACCGGAATGAGCAGTTCTTC.

CDR3 bases: TGTGCCAGCAGTGAATCGGGACTAGCGGGAGTCCCGGGGGAGCTGTTTTTT. Protein: CASSESGLAGVPGELFF. The chain joins TRBV2 to TRBJ2-2, with 14 bases lining up with TRBD2. CDR3 length: 17 residues. The J segment lost 8 bases and the V segment lost 2 bases, leaving 7 bases of the junction unmatched. The germline V gene has CDR1 SNHLY and CDR2 FYNNEI.

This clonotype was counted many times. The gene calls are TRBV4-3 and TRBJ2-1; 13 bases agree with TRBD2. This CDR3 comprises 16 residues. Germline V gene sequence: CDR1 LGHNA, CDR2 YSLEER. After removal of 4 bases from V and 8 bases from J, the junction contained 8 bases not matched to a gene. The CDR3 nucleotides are TGCGCCAGCAGCCGGGGGACTAGCGGGATGAAGGATGAGCAGTTCTTC. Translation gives CASSRGTSGMKDEQFF.

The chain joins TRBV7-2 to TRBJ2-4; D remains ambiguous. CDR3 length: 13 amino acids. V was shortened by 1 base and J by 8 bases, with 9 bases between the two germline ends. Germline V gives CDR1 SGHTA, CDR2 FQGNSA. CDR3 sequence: CASSLGSSDIQYF. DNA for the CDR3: TGTGCCAGCAGCTTAGGGTCCTCTGACATTCAGTACTTC.

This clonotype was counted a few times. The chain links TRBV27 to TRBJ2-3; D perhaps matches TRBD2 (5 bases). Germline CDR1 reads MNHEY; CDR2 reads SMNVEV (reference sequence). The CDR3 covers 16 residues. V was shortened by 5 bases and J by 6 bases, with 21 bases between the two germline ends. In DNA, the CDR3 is TGTGCCAGCAGTGCCCTGGAAACCGCCCGGAGGGATACGCAGTATTTT. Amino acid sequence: CASSALETARRDTQYF.